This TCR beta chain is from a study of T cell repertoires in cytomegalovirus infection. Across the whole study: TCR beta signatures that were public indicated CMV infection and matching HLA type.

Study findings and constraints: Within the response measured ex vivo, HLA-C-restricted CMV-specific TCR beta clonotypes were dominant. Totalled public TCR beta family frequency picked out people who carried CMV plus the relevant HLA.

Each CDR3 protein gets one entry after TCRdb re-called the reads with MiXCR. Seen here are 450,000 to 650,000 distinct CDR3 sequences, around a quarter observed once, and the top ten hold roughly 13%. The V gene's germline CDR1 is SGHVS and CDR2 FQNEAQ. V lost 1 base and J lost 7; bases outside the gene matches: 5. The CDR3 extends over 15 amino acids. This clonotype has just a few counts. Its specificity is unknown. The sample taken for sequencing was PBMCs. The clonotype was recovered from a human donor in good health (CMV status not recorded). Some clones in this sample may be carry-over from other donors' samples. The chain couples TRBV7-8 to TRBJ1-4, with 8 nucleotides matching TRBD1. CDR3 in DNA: TGTGCCAGCAGCTTAGTAAGAGACAGGGGTGAAAAACTGTTTTTT. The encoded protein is CASSLVRDRGEKLFF.